A single sample is the source of the 16 T cell receptor beta chains below, sequenced in a study of human T cells and chemical hapten exposure. Via MiXCR, TCRdb re-called the RACE reads, giving one row per CDR3 protein. The sample has 250,000 or so distinct CDR3 sequences; about 8.6% are singletons. Noted time point: pre-sensitization, week 0. Treatment: therapeutic diphenylcyclopropenone sensitization with weekly scalp DPC. The sample was whole blood, taken in connection with sensitization to the hapten diphenylcyclopropenone (DPC). These receptor sequences come from a woman between 35 and 50 years old with alopecia areata. Some clones in this sample may be carry-over from other donors' samples.

This clonotype came up many times. The rearrangement links TRBV5-1 to TRBJ2-1, with 7 bases fitting TRBD2. The V segment lost 5 bases and the J segment 7 bases; nucleotides outside the gene matches: 9. This CDR3 has 14 residues. Germline CDR1 is SGHRS and CDR2 is YFSETQ. Written as DNA, the CDR3 is TGCGCCAGCAGGCTAGGGACTACCAATAATGAGCAGTTCTTC. This encodes CASRLGTTNNEQFF.

The table lists this clonotype with a few counts. The chain combines TRBV30 with TRBJ2-2; D gene ambiguous. CDR3 size: 13 residues. V lost 2 bases, J lost 8 bases, and 12 bases lay in between. Germline V gives CDR1 GTSNPN, CDR2 SVGIG (reference sequence). DNA of the CDR3: TGTGCCTGGAGTAGGCGGTGGAGTGGGGAGCTGTTTTTT. Protein: CAWSRRWSGELFF.

This clonotype has ten or more counts. J is TRBJ1-6 and V is TRBV28; a weak D match, TRBD1 (6 bases). The CDR3 length is 15 residues. V was clipped by 6 bases and J by 0 bases, with 9 bases between them. CDR1 MDHEN and CDR2 SYDVKM come from the germline V gene. The DNA for the CDR3 is TGTGCCAGCAGGCCACAGGGCTCCTATAATTCACCCCTCCACTTT. Amino acid sequence: CASRPQGSYNSPLHF.

The chain carries TRBV3-1 and TRBJ1-1, with 8 nucleotides matching TRBD1. Per germline, CDR1 LGHDT and CDR2 YNNKEL (reference sequence). The CDR3 extends over 16 amino acids. V shed 0 bases, J shed 8 bases, and the junction held 11 bases outside the gene matches. Here the CDR3 DNA reads TGTGCCAGCAGCCAAGAGGCGACAGGGGCCCTGAACGAAGCTTTCTTT. Protein: CASSQEATGALNEAFF.

CDR3 sequence (DNA): TGTGCCAGCAGTTGGCGGGGGTTGGCCACTGAAGCTTTCTTT. Translation gives CASSWRGLATEAFF. This chain joins TRBV12-3 or TRBV12-4 and TRBJ1-1; D perhaps matches TRBD1 (5 bases). This CDR3 has 14 residues. V lost 4 bases, J lost 4 bases, and 13 bases lay in between.

This clonotype was recorded many times. V gene TRBV24-1 combines with J gene TRBJ1-2; D is possibly TRBD1 (5 bases). The germline CDR1 and CDR2 sequences are KGHDR and SFDVKD. This CDR3 region has 15 residues. Trimming took off 4 bases at V and 8 bases at J, with 19 bases between the two ends. The CDR3 nucleotides read TGTGCCACCAGTGAGGGACGGACTAGGCCTGGGGGCTACACCTTC. It specifies CATSEGRTRPGGYTF.

This clonotype was seen only a few times. This sequence joins TRBV4-2 and TRBJ2-1; no clear D gene. CDR1 and CDR2 from the germline V gene are LGHNA and YNFKEQ. CDR3 length: 16 amino acids. With 5 bases removed from V and 0 bases from J, the gap between germline ends came to 14 bases. The CDR3 here is CASSDQAGSSYNEQFF. The CDR3 DNA is TGTGCCAGCAGCGATCAGGCAGGAAGCTCCTACAATGAGCAGTTCTTC.

This clonotype was seen repeatedly, ten times or more. V usage is TRBV7-9 and J usage is TRBJ1-2; D gene unclear. Trimming took 1 base from V and 1 from J, leaving 7 bases between them. The CDR3 sequence is 14 residues long. Germline CDR1 SEHNR, CDR2 FQNEAQ (reference sequence). The CDR3 bases are TGTGCCAGCAGCTTAGGTGGCATTAACTATGGCTACACCTTC. Translation: CASSLGGINYGYTF.

This clonotype was observed a handful of times. A much larger clone lies a single base off, so this may be a read error. This rearrangement joins TRBV6-1 to TRBJ2-1; TRBD2 aligns across 14 bases. Germline V gene sequence: CDR1 MNHNS, CDR2 SASEGT. There are 15 residues in the CDR3. The J segment lost 4 bases and the V segment lost 4 bases, leaving 0 bases of the junction unmatched. CDR3 protein: CASSGLAGGYNEQFF. As DNA, the CDR3 is TGTGCCAGCAGTGGACTAGCGGGAGGGTACAATGAGCAGTTCTTC.

This clonotype has a handful of counts. The chain recombines TRBV6-6 with TRBJ1-1; tentatively, D is TRBD1 (5 bases). Germline CDR1 is MNHNY and CDR2 is SVGAGI (reference sequence). CDR3 length equals 17 residues. Trimming stripped 5 bases from V and 4 bases from J, with 23 bases between. For the CDR3, the DNA is TGTGCCAGCAGTCACGGGGGGGTTTCAAGTAGGGGCACTGAAGCTTTCTTT. Amino acids: CASSHGGVSSRGTEAFF.

Ten or more counts support this clonotype. This chain connects TRBV7-8 to TRBJ1-1; D gene ambiguous. Germline CDR1 reads SGHVS; CDR2 reads FQNEAQ. V shed 0 bases and J shed 7 bases, with 12 bases lying between them. The CDR3 consists of 14 residues. The CDR3 bases are TGTGCCAGCAGCTTAGCAATCTTTAACTTTGAAGCTTTCTTT. Its protein product is CASSLAIFNFEAFF.

The chain has TRBV7-2 and TRBJ1-5; TRBD1 is a possible D gene (5 bases). The CDR3 is 15 residues long. CDR1 is SGHTA and CDR2 is FQGNSA in the germline V gene. V dropped 5 bases and J dropped 1 base, with 12 bases sitting between them. CDR3 DNA: TGTGCCAGCAGCCCCGAAGGGGCCAGCAATCAGCCCCAGCATTTT. Translation: CASSPEGASNQPQHF. The whole variable domain, filled in from reference TRBV7-2 and TRBJ1-5, reads GAGVSQSPSNKVTEKGKDVELRCDPISGHTALYWYRQSLGQGLEFLIYFQGNSAPDKSGLPSDRFSAERTGGSVSTLTIQRTQQEDSAVYLCASSPEGASNQPQHFGDGTRLSIL.

This clonotype turned up a few times. This chain's CDR3 is CASSNRDAEKLFF. The CDR3 nucleotides are TGTGCCAGCAGCAACCGGGACGCTGAAAAACTGTTTTTT. The V and J genes are TRBV7-2 and TRBJ1-4, with D maybe TRBD1 (5 bases). Trimming stripped 5 bases from V and 7 bases from J, with 11 bases between. This CDR3 contains 13 residues. The V gene's germline CDR1 is SGHTA and CDR2 FQGNSA.

This chain joins TRBV7-2 and TRBJ2-1, with D maybe TRBD1 (6 bases). V lost 5 bases to trimming and J lost 2 bases, with 13 bases between them. The CDR3 contains 15 residues. From germline, CDR1 is SGHTA and CDR2 FQGNSA. The CDR3 region has the DNA TGTGCCAGCAGCGCTCTACAGGGAACCTACAATGAGCAGTTCTTC. Its translation is CASSALQGTYNEQFF.

As for this clonotype: Being one base from a much bigger clone, this may be a read error. This rearrangement joins TRBV28 to TRBJ2-4; 10 positions agree with TRBD1. The CDR3 covers 15 residues. Germline CDR1 MDHEN, CDR2 SYDVKM. V shed 4 bases, J shed 7 bases, and the junction held 7 bases outside the gene matches. The CDR3 protein is CASSSSGQGGNIQYF. CDR3 nucleotides: TGTGCCAGCAGTTCATCAGGACAGGGGGGGAACATTCAGTACTTC.

The sample holds many counts of this clonotype. The DNA of the CDR3 is TGTGCCAGCAGCCAAGATTCAGCGGAGACTAGCACAGATACGCAGTATTTT. Translating gives CASSQDSAETSTDTQYF. The V gene is TRBV3-1, the J gene TRBJ2-3; a possible D gene is TRBD2 (5 bases). V lost 0 bases and J 0 bases, leaving 13 bases between the germline ends. This CDR3 contains 17 residues. The germline V gene has CDR1 LGHDT and CDR2 YNNKEL (reference sequence).